Described below is a single T cell receptor (beta chain) sequence and its context. Its antigen is currently unknown. Individual cDNA molecules each carried unique molecular identifiers attached by the library. Study processing details: Counts of TCRs in each sample centred on a median of about 99,000 and extended from around 24,000 to 710,000. MiXCR, run by TCRdb on the 5' RACE reads, gives a single entry per CDR3 protein. These V and J calls are TCRdb output, not the study's own analysis. Altogether about 140,000 distinct CDR3 sequences are present, 4.1% being singletons, with the ten largest covering about 1.3%. This CDR3 is built from 13 residues. Germline assignment: CDR1 SGHAT and CDR2 FQNNGV. V dropped 11 bases and J dropped 5; count of bases not matched to a gene: 9. The sample originates from a study of human T cells and chemical hapten exposure. Study at large: Small discrepancies in pooled library volume mainly accounted for the varying TCR yields per sample. Points from the study as a whole: TCRs whose frequency exceeded 1 in 1000 remained the same following DPC sensitization.

Total RNA was extracted from unfractionated whole blood. V usage is TRBV11-2 and J usage is TRBJ2-1; 7 bases are a match to TRBD2. The TCR originated in a female donor in good health. CDR3 region: CACSWLADNEQFF. The CDR3 nucleotides are TGTGCCTGCTCGTGGCTAGCGGACAATGAGCAGTTCTTC.